These 10 T cell receptor beta chains share one sample of origin, sequenced in a study of cytomegalovirus exposure and HLA in healthy donors. The PCR had 60 Vbeta and 13 Jbeta primers. The protocol was immunoSEQ multiplex PCR, while the TCRdb copy is restricted to in-frame clones and leaves out a portion. The sample lists some 180,000 clones; 87% were seen once. The specimen was PBMCs. The receptor set was obtained from a boy younger than 10 in good health and CMV-seronegative.

In its sample, this clone was seen once. V gene TRBV6-1 combines with J gene TRBJ1-1; D is ambiguous. V shed 6 bases and J shed 0 bases, with 8 bases lying between them. Per germline, CDR1 MNHNS and CDR2 SASEGT. The CDR3 covers 13 residues. The CDR3 protein is CASRRGLNTEAFF. CDR3 nucleotide sequence: TGTGCCAGCAGGCGGGGATTGAACACTGAAGCTTTCTTT.

This clone was counted once. This rearrangement joins TRBV6-4 to TRBJ1-1; perhaps TRBD1 as D (5 bases). The germline V gene has CDR1 MRHNA and CDR2 SNTAGT. The CDR3 runs 13 residues. Trimming took off 6 bases at V and 5 bases at J, with 13 bases between the two ends. The CDR3 nucleotides are TGTGCCAGCAGCGTCGCGGGGGAGACTGAAGCTTTCTTT. Translation: CASSVAGETEAFF.

The genes are TRBV7-6 and TRBJ2-7; weak D call: TRBD2 (6 bases). Germline V gene sequence: CDR1 SGHVS, CDR2 FNYEAQ. There are 14 residues in the CDR3. Deletions cut 2 bases from V and 2 bases from J, with 10 bases between. CDR3 loop: CASSLFASAYEQYF. DNA of the CDR3: TGTGCCAGCAGCTTATTCGCTAGCGCCTACGAGCAGTACTTC.

This clone was recorded a few times. The V and J genes are TRBV5-5 and TRBJ2-7, with 8 bases identical to TRBD1. The germline V gene has CDR1 SGHKS and CDR2 YYEKEE (reference sequence). V trimming: 2 bases; J trimming: 1 base; junction bases outside the gene matches: 17. This CDR3 has 19 amino acids. The CDR3 sequence is CASSFLWASDRAISYEQYF. CDR3 in DNA: TGTGCCAGCAGCTTCTTGTGGGCTTCGGACAGGGCTATATCCTACGAGCAGTACTTC. The full variable domain, rest sourced from reference TRBV5-5 and TRBJ2-7, is DAGVTQSPTHLIKTRGQQVTLRCSPISGHKSVSWYQQVLGQGPQFIFQYYEKEERGRGNFPDRFSARQFPNYSSELNVNALLLGDSALYLCASSFLWASDRAISYEQYFGPGTRLTVT.

V gene TRBV2 combines with J gene TRBJ2-7; D possibly corresponds to TRBD1 (6 bases). Trimming removed 3 bases at V and 3 bases at J, with 12 bases between. Germline V gives CDR1 SNHLY, CDR2 FYNNEI. There are 14 residues in the CDR3. For the CDR3, the DNA is TGTGCCAGCAGTGAGGACAGCCCGCGCTACGAGCAGTACTTC. This sequence encodes CASSEDSPRYEQYF.

This chain uses TRBV9 with TRBJ2-1, with 9 bases matching TRBD1. CDR3 size: 17 residues. The germline CDR1 and CDR2 sequences are SGDLS and YYNGEE. The J segment lost 0 bases and the V segment lost 0 bases, leaving 4 bases of the junction unmatched. The CDR3 DNA sequence: TGTGCCAGCAGCGTAGCAGGGACAGGGTCCTCCTACAATGAGCAGTTCTTC. It is translated as CASSVAGTGSSYNEQFF.

This chain links TRBV5-1 with TRBJ2-1; D is ambiguous. From germline, CDR1 is SGHRS and CDR2 YFSETQ. This CDR3 region has 11 residues. V was shortened by 4 bases and J by 4 bases, with 3 bases between the two germline ends. CDR3 amino acids: CASSLYNEQFF. The CDR3 DNA sequence: TGCGCCAGCAGCCTTTACAATGAGCAGTTCTTC.

The J gene is TRBJ2-7, the V gene TRBV7-6; 10 nucleotides match TRBD2. V was pared by 5 bases and J by 7 bases, with 11 bases of the junction left unmatched. CDR3 size: 15 residues. Germline loops: CDR1 SGHVS, CDR2 FNYEAQ. The CDR3 spells CASSPSSSTSGEQYF. For the CDR3, the DNA is TGTGCCAGCAGCCCATCTTCCTCGACTAGCGGGGAGCAGTACTTC.

The chain uses TRBV7-8 and TRBJ1-5; 7 nucleotides agree with TRBD1. The length of the CDR3 is 15 residues. The germline V gene has CDR1 SGHVS and CDR2 FQNEAQ. Trimming cost V 1 base and J 5 bases; bases outside gene matches: 5. The CDR3 spells CASSLGTGDDQPQHF. The DNA of the CDR3 is TGTGCCAGCAGCTTAGGGACAGGAGATGATCAGCCCCAGCATTTT.

The chain carries TRBV18 and TRBJ1-1; D is undetermined. In germline, CDR1 is KGHSH, CDR2 LQKENI. The length of the CDR3 is 14 residues. The V end lost 2 bases, the J end lost 4 bases, and 11 bases lay between the germline ends. The CDR3 DNA sequence: TGTGCCAGCTCACCAACCCTAGGACTCACTGAAGCTTTCTTT. This translates into CASSPTLGLTEAFF.